The source of this T cell receptor (beta chain) is a study of blood T cell repertoires in COVID-19 (dated by TCRdb to the early 2020s). Some background on the complete study: Recovered participants in ImmuneRACE Cohort 3 were defined by two consecutive negative NP/OP PCR tests, clearance by a healthcare professional, or resolution of symptoms. Subjects who had been exposed to COVID-19, were actively infected with it, or had recovered from it provided the deeply sampled blood TCRbeta repertoires that made up the dataset. The samples were drawn from the first 160 participants of the ongoing ImmuneRACE study and from 1,254 subjects provided by 6 global collaborators. Sample metadata almost always included a de-identified subject ID, COVID-19 status, age in years and sex. Where available, HLA class I and class II types were taken from metadata supplied by the sample provider and were not determined by assay-based typing. The material from the prospective study consisted of cDNA or gDNA derived from T cells, B-cell-depleted T cells, or PBMCs. The repertoires were released in a freely available public database meant as a resource for research on the immune response to SARS-CoV-2. Collaborator samples came from the United States, Italy and Spain and covered acute and convalescent phases of COVID-19. Paper-wide results and their limitations: Clinical and demographic metadata were provided uncurated, with the amount varying by source and participant.

CDR1 and CDR2 were assigned from the germline V gene (reference sequence) as SGHKS and YYEKEE. V lost 2 bases and J lost 0 bases, and the count of bases not matched to a germline gene is 8. The CDR3 starts with the cysteine, ends with the phenylalanine, and has 17 residues. Of all the DNA, just the CDR3 is kept, 51 bases in frame from base 1. Comment on this clone: Its antigen specificity is not known. No quality values exist for individual bases; no much larger clone is one base distant.

Enrolling through a virtual design, the prospective study's participants ranged in age from roughly 18 to 95 years and lived across roughly 23 United States geographic areas. Cohort assignment in the prospective study relied on participant-reported clinical history from a screening survey and a study questionnaire. In the prospective study, whole blood, serum and a nasopharyngeal or oropharyngeal swab were collected from each participant by mobile phlebotomists. Additional blood draws and questionnaires over an approximately 2-month period could optionally be provided by prospective study participants. Blood samples from the prospective study were shipped frozen or at room temperature prior to DNA extraction. TCRbeta CDR3 regions were amplified from genomic DNA using the immunoSEQ Assay, a bias-controlled multiplex PCR. The paper's processing steps were these. Within the assay, amplification of reference gene primers was used to estimate how many nucleated cells each sample contained. To quantify the absolute abundance of each unique TCRbeta CDR3 rearrangement, sequence reads were collapsed and filtered. For each sample, productive Simpson clonality was calculated as the square root of Simpson's diversity index over productive rearrangements. In its TCRdb copy, this immuneACCESS table keeps in-frame sequences only and misses some clones. Where compared with another copy, unresolved V genes explain less than half of these, and the others have no known cause. V and J calls and clone size are as listed in that table; D and trimming were resolved from the DNA. This sample comprises over 200,000 clones, about 86% of them detected only once. Of the sample, approximately 3.1% is held by the ten largest clones.

The TCR comes from a woman in her forties or fifties in a cohort exposed to, infected with or recovered from COVID-19 (not recorded which). Rearrangement joined TRBV5-5 to TRBJ2-7; TRBD1 matches 10 bases in the middle. The sample taken for sequencing was PBMCs or T cells enriched from blood (not recorded which). The CDR3 protein sequence reads: CASSFPGQGRLSYEQYF. Here is the DNA: TGTGCCAGCAGCTTCCCGGGACAGGGGCGCCTCTCCTACGAGCAGTACTTC.